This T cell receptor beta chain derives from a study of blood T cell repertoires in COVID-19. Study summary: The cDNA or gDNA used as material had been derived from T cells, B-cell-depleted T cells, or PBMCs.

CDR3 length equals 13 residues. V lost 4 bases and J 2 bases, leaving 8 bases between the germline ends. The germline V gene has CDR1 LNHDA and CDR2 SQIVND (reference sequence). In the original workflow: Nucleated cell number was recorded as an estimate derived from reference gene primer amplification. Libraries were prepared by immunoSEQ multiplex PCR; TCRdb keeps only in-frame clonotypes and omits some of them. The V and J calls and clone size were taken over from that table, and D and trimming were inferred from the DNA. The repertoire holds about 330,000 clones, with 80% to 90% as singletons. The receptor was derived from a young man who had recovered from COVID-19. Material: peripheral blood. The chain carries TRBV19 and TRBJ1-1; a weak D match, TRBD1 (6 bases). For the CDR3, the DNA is TGTGCCAGTAGTAGGACAGATAACACTGAAGCTTTCTTT. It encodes CASSRTDNTEAFF.